This T cell receptor (beta chain) was recorded in a study of blood T cell repertoires in COVID-19. Looking at the study overall: COVID-19 samples, acute and convalescent, were from the United States, Italy and Spain. The analysed material was cDNA or gDNA that came from T cells, B-cell-depleted T cells, or PBMCs.

As processed by the authors: Amplified reference gene primers provided the basis for estimating nucleated cell counts. Assay: immunoSEQ multiplex PCR; the TCRdb copy retains only in-frame clones and omits some. The DNA was the basis for D and trimming; V, J and clone size are from that table. The sample yields 150,000 to 200,000 clones, roughly 83% seen once. CDR1 and CDR2 (germline): LNHNV, YYDKDF (reference sequence). The ends lost 0 bases at V and 0 bases at J; junction bases unmatched: 11. This CDR3 comprises 20 residues. The sample taken for sequencing was peripheral blood. The chain is built from TRBV15 and TRBJ2-6; TRBD2 agrees at 7 bases. The source of this sequence is a young man with active or convalescent COVID-19. The CDR3 region has the DNA TGTGCCACCAGCAGAGAGGGGAGGGTTGGGTTAAGCTCTGGGGCCAACGTCCTGACTTTC. As protein: CATSREGRVGLSSGANVLTF.